This section outlines one T cell receptor beta chain sequence together with its context. Antigen unknown. A multiplex PCR was run with 60 Vbeta primers and 13 Jbeta primers. Generated by immunoSEQ multiplex PCR, the TCRdb table keeps only in-frame clones and is missing some. The sample holds about 180,000 clones; over 60% are singletons and the top ten take around 1.6%. This sample was taken from a study of cytomegalovirus exposure and HLA in healthy donors. Study-level results: The CMV antigen specificity of a few CMV-associated chains was confirmed through in vitro analysis.

The CDR3 has 17 amino acids. Germline lookup yields CDR1 MGHRA and CDR2 YSYEKL. Trimming at V came to 1 base and at J to 4 bases, leaving 11 bases not matched to a gene. This TCR was recovered from a man aged 18 to 29 in good health and CMV-seronegative. The sequencing sample was made of PBMCs. The rearrangement links TRBV4-1 to TRBJ2-3, with 7 bases aligning to TRBD1. The CDR3 sequence is CASSQAPRSQGSDTQYF. DNA of the CDR3: TGCGCCAGCAGCCAAGCACCCCGGTCACAGGGGTCAGATACGCAGTATTTT.